This T cell receptor (beta chain) originates from a study of cytomegalovirus exposure and HLA in healthy donors. Overall study context: A subsequent analysis stated that the 110 or so validation repertoires were run on the same platform as the roughly 670 first-cohort repertoires. General study results and limits: While the bulk of TCR sequences proved rare, some public TCRs turned up in many donors.

Produced via immunoSEQ multiplex PCR; TCRdb's table is partial and in-frame only. The table shows roughly 150,000 clones, with 88% occurring only once. Points on this clone: The antigen is unknown.

The CDR3 has 15 amino acids. Germline CDR1 LGHNA, CDR2 YNFKEQ. V lost 0 bases to trimming and J lost 4 bases, with 11 bases between them. Sequences were obtained from PBMCs. The sequence derives from a man between 18 and 35 years old in good health and CMV-seronegative. The J gene is TRBJ2-3, the V gene TRBV4-2; possibly TRBD1 for D (5 bases). CDR3 DNA sequence: TGTGCCAGCAGCCAAGATAGGGGTGAGGCAGATACGCAGTATTTT. It translates to CASSQDRGEADTQYF.